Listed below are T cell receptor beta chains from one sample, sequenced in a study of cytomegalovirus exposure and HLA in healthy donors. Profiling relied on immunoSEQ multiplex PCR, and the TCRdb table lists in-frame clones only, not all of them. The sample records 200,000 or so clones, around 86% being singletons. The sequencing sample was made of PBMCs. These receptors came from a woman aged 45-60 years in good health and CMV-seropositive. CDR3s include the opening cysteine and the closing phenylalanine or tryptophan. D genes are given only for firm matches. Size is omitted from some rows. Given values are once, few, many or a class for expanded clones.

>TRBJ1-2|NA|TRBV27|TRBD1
TGTGCCAGCAGTCGATGGGACAGGGGTCATGGCTACACCTTC
CASSRWDRGHGYTF
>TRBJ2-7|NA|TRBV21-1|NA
TGTGCCAGCAGCAAAGAGGCGATCGGGAGCTACCCCTCCTACGAGCAGTACTTC
CASSKEAIGSYPSYEQYF
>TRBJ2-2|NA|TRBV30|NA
TGTGCCTGGACCGGGAGAAACACCGGGGAGCTGTTTTTT
CAWTGRNTGELFF
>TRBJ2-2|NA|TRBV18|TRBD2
TGTGCCAGCTCACCCCCTACTAGCGGGAGGACCGGGGAGCTGTTTTTT
CASSPPTSGRTGELFF
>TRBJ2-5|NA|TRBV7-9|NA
TGTGCCAGCAGCCCTCGGGGGTTGGATTCGGAGACCCAGTACTTC
CASSPRGLDSETQYF
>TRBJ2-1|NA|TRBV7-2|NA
TGTGCCAGCAGCTTATCCTCCGACACGTACAATGAGCAGTTCTTC
CASSLSSDTYNEQFF
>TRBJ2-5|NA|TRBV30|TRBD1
TGTGCCTTGAACACAGGGGGCGCAGGGGAGACCCAGTACTTC
CALNTGGAGETQYF
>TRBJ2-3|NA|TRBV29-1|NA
TGCAGCGTTGAAGATTGGGCTGGCACAGATACGCAGTATTTT
CSVEDWAGTDTQYF
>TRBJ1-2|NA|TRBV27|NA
TGTGCCAGCCGATCTGGCGGCGAAGCTAACTATGGCTACACCTTC
CASRSGGEANYGYTF
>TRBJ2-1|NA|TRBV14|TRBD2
TGTGCCAGCAGCCAAAGTGACAGGGGGCAAGGACTAGCGGGAGGGGCTCACAATGAGCAGTTCTTC
CASSQSDRGQGLAGGAHNEQFF
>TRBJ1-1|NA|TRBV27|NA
TGTGCCACGATACAGGGTCGAGCTTTCTTT
CATIQGRAFF
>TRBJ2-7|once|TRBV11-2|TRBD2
TGTGCCAGCAGCTCTTTAGCGGGGCTATACGAGCAGTACTTC
CASSSLAGLYEQYF
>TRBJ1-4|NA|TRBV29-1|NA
TGCAGCGTTCGGGGAGCGGAATCGAAACTGTTTTTT
CSVRGAESKLFF
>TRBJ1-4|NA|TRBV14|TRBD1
TGTGCCAGCAGCCTACAGGGGAAGGAAGAAAAACTGTTTTTT
CASSLQGKEEKLFF
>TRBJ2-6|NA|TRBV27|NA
TGTGCCAGCGGTACAGGGCCCTCTGGGGCCAACGGCCTGACTTTC
CASGTGPSGANGLTF
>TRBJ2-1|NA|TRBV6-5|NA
TGTGCCAGCAGTAACAAGGACAGTCACTACAATGAGCAGTTCTTC
CASSNKDSHYNEQFF
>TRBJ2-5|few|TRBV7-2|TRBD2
TGTGCCAGCAGCCCAAGGACTAGCTTAGAGACCCAGTACTTC
CASSPRTSLETQYF
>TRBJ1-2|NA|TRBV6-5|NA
TGTGCCAGCAGTTACTCGGCGACAGGTTCTAACTATGGCTACACCTTC
CASSYSATGSNYGYTF
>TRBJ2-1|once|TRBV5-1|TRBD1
TGCGCCAGCAGCTTGCGACAGGGGGGGAATGAGCAGTTCTTC
CASSLRQGGNEQFF
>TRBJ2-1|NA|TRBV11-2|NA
TGTGCCAGCAGCTTAATCGCACGCGGCCACTACAATGAGCAGTTCTTC
CASSLIARGHYNEQFF
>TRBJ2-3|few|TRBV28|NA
TGTGCCAGCAGCAACTCTTTGGATACGCAGTATTTT
CASSNSLDTQYF
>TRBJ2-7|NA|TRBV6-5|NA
TGTGCCAGCAGTAACACAGTCTACGAGCAGTACTTC
CASSNTVYEQYF
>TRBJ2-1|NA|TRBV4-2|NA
TGTGCCAGCAGCCACGGGTATGAGCAGTTCTTC
CASSHGYEQFF
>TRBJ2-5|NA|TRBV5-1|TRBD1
TGCGCCAGCAGCTTGGGTGACAGGGGCCGGGAGACCCAGTACTTC
CASSLGDRGRETQYF
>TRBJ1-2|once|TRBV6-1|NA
TGTGCCAGCAGTGAAAAGGGAGGCGGCTACACCTTC
CASSEKGGGYTF
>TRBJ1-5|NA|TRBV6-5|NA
TGTGCCAGCAGACCCCCGGGGCAGGGAGGTCAGCCCCAGCATTTT
CASRPPGQGGQPQHF
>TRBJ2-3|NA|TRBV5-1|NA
TGCGCCAGCAGCTTAGGAGGGCTCCACACAGATACGCAGTATTTT
CASSLGGLHTDTQYF
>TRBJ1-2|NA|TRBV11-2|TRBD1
TGTGCCAGCAGCTTAGCCCCAATTGGGACAGTCTATGGCTACACCTTC
CASSLAPIGTVYGYTF
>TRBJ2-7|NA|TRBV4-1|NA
TGCGCCAGCAGCCAAGAAACAGGGAAAATCGGCGAGCAGTACTTC
CASSQETGKIGEQYF
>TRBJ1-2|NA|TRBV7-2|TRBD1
TGTGCCAGCAGTCCCGACAGGGGGGCAGCTAACTATGGCTACACCTTC
CASSPDRGAANYGYTF
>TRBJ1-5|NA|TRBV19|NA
TGTGCCAGTAGTACAGGGTTCCTTGACGGCAATCAGCCCCAGCATTTT
CASSTGFLDGNQPQHF
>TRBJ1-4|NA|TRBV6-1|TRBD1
TGTGCCAGCAGTGAATGGGCCCGCCGGACAGGGTGGAATGAAAAACTGTTTTTT
CASSEWARRTGWNEKLFF
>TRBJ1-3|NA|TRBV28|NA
TGTGCCAGCAGTATCCGCCACAGGGAGTCGGGAAACACCATATATTTT
CASSIRHRESGNTIYF
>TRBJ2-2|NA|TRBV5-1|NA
TGCGCCAGCAGACTTCTAGCGATCACCGGGGAGCTGTTTTTT
CASRLLAITGELFF
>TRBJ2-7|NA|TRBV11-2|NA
TGTGCCAGCAGCTTAGCGGGGAAAAGCTCCTACGAGCAGTACTTC
CASSLAGKSSYEQYF
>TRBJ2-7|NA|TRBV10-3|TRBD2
TGTGCCATCAGTGAGTCGACTAGCGGGGGCGACGAGCAGTACTTC
CAISESTSGGDEQYF
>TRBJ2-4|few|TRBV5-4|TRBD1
TGTGCCAGCAGCCCGCAAGGCGGGACAGGCGCGGCAAACATTCAGTACTTC
CASSPQGGTGAANIQYF
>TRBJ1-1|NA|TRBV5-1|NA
TGCGCCAGCAGCCCGAATACTGTAATGCGCACTGAAGCTTTCTTT
CASSPNTVMRTEAFF